This T cell receptor beta chain was retrieved from a study of PD-L1 blockade in urothelial cancer. On the study more broadly: Between 0 and 3 chemotherapy regimens preceded treatment for each patient. Analyses were performed on blood at 3 weeks after treatment start (the second dose) and at 6 weeks. Reported median T cell count for blood samples was 140,000 to 150,000. Study findings and constraints: Lower pretreatment blood TCR clonality, under the median, predicted better survival, researchers reported.

TCRdb keeps only in-frame clones here, not all; method: immunoSEQ multiplex PCR. Here the sample spans 80,000 to 100,000 clones, 82% being singletons. Notes on this clone: Its specificity is unknown.

In germline, CDR1 is MNHEY, CDR2 SMNVEV (reference sequence). The CDR3 consists of 14 residues. Trimming stripped 3 bases from V and 4 bases from J, with 10 bases between. The TCR comes from a man in his sixties or seventies with urothelial cancer. Sequenced material: PBMCs, taken around atezolizumab (anti-PD-L1) treatment. The chain employs TRBV27 and TRBJ2-1; a possible D gene is TRBD2 (7 bases). DNA of the CDR3: TGTGCCAGCAGTTTGGGAGGGGGATACAATGAGCAGTTCTTC. Protein: CASSLGGGYNEQFF.